A selection of T cell receptor beta chains follows, all from one sample in a study of T-cell reconstitution after alpha-beta-depleted transplantation in children. In TCRdb, the PCR reads were re-called with MiXCR into one record per CDR3 protein. Among a few hundred thousand distinct CDR3 sequences, approximately 9.9% were seen once, and the ten largest hold about 4.9%. The input for sequencing was PBMCs from the stem cell graft donor, taken from the stem cell graft. The source is a human donor who donated a stem cell graft to a child with SCID. Both conserved end residues are part of each CDR3.

V: TRBV7-6
J: TRBJ2-3
length: 15
CDR3: CASSPRPIFTDTQYF

V: TRBV5-1
J: TRBJ1-1
length: 14
CDR3: CASSSQGLNTEAFF

V: TRBV12-3/TRBV12-4
J: TRBJ2-6
length: 15
CDR3: CASRGTSSGANVLTF

V: TRBV7-2
J: TRBJ2-3
length: 12
CDR3: CASSATVDTQYF

V: TRBV5-1
J: TRBJ1-2
length: 15
CDR3: CASSLGPGQGDGYTF

V: TRBV7-9
J: TRBJ1-6
length: 16
CDR3: CASSFGESSYNSPLHF

V: TRBV5-1
J: TRBJ1-6
length: 16
CDR3: CASSSSRESYNSPLHF

V: TRBV12-3/TRBV12-4
J: TRBJ1-2
length: 14
CDR3: CASERATGSRGYTF

V: TRBV7-2
J: TRBJ2-7
length: 13
CDR3: CASSLDPRYEQYF

V: TRBV4-2
J: TRBJ2-5
length: 16
CDR3: CASSKGAGALKETQYF

V: TRBV4-2
J: TRBJ1-2
length: 17
CDR3: CASSQGRQGADNYGYTF

V: TRBV28
J: TRBJ2-7
length: 14
CDR3: CASSLLAGGLEQYF

V: TRBV7-3
J: TRBJ2-3
length: 15
CDR3: CASSLGGAGGDTQYF

V: TRBV10-3
J: TRBJ2-5
length: 16
CDR3: CAISESTSGAQETQYF

V: TRBV29-1
J: TRBJ1-1
length: 11
CDR3: CSVPRGTEAFF

V: TRBV7-8
J: TRBJ2-2
length: 15
CDR3: CASSLVATNTGELFF

V: TRBV6-6
J: TRBJ1-5
length: 13
CDR3: CASSYRYDQPQHF

V: TRBV11-2
J: TRBJ2-1
length: 16
CDR3: CASRPLLRGLYNEQFF